This entry lists 14 T cell receptor beta chains sequenced from one sample in a study of blood T cell repertoires in COVID-19. Using immunoSEQ multiplex PCR, the repertoire was profiled, and TCRdb retains in-frame clones only, with some absent. This table holds roughly 150,000 clones, 70% to 90% found once. The sample was peripheral blood. The source is a human donor in a cohort sampled during active COVID-19.

The chain carries TRBV11-3 and TRBJ2-1; D unclear. The CDR3 has 15 amino acids. V dropped 5 bases and J dropped 6 bases, with 17 bases sitting between them. Germline-derived CDR1 and CDR2 are SGHNT and YENEEA. CDR3 DNA: TGTGCCAGCAGCGGCGACCCCTCGGGTTTCAATGAGCAGTTCTTC. Translated: CASSGDPSGFNEQFF. Complete variable domain (other parts from reference TRBV11-3 and TRBJ2-1): EAGVVQSPRYKIIEKKQPVAFWCNPISGHNTLYWYLQNLGQGPELLIRYENEEAVDDSQLPKDRFSAERLKGVDSTLKIQPAELGDSAVYLCASSGDPSGFNEQFFGPGTRLTVL.

The chain links TRBV9 to TRBJ1-1; 7 bases map to TRBD1. There are 15 residues in the CDR3. Germline V gene lookup returns CDR1 SGDLS and CDR2 YYNGEE. The junction had 18 bases not matched to a gene; V was cut back by 6 bases and J by 10 bases. The CDR3 sequence is CASTRRDSPSMGAFF. In DNA form, the CDR3 reads TGTGCCAGCACCCGCCGGGACAGCCCTTCGATGGGAGCTTTCTTT.

The rearrangement joins TRBV5-1 to TRBJ1-3, with a possible D match to TRBD1 (5 bases). Trimming took 0 bases from V and 1 from J, leaving 5 bases between them. This CDR3 contains 14 residues. Germline loops: CDR1 SGHRS, CDR2 YFSETQ. The chain's CDR3 is CASSLGQSGNTIYF. The CDR3 bases are TGCGCCAGCAGCTTGGGACAGTCTGGAAACACCATATATTTT.

This clone has only a few counts. The V gene is TRBV3-1 (or the pseudogene TRBV3-2), the J gene TRBJ1-1, with D possibly matching TRBD1 (6 bases). CDR3 length: 14 residues. V dropped 2 bases and J dropped 11 bases, with 18 bases sitting between them. Germline values: CDR1 LGHDT, CDR2 YNNKEL (reference sequence). The chain's CDR3 is CASSQNPKQGAAFF. Written as DNA, the CDR3 is TGTGCCAGCAGCCAAAACCCGAAACAGGGCGCGGCTTTCTTT.

The chain links TRBV6-5 to TRBJ2-2, with unresolved D. The CDR3 extends over 12 amino acids. Germline V lookup: CDR1 MNHEY, CDR2 SVGAGI. V dropped 2 bases and J dropped 5 bases, with 3 bases sitting between them. The CDR3 nucleotides read TGTGCCAGCAGTTACCAAACCGGGGAGCTGTTTTTT. It yields the protein CASSYQTGELFF.

The rearrangement uses TRBV29-1 and TRBJ2-5, with D perhaps matching TRBD2 (6 bases). V was shortened by 0 bases and J by 9 bases, with 11 bases between the two germline ends. The CDR3 runs to 12 residues. Looked up from germline, CDR1 is SQVTM and CDR2 is ANQGSEA. CDR3 amino acids: CSVEDSGEAQYF. As DNA, the CDR3 is TGCAGCGTTGAAGATTCGGGGGAGGCCCAGTACTTC.

J is TRBJ2-2 and V is TRBV7-3; 10 nucleotides agree with TRBD2. J lost 6 bases, V lost 4 bases, and 2 bases had no gene match. Germline CDR1 is SGHTA and CDR2 is FQGTGA. The CDR3 totals 14 residues. CDR3 amino acids: CASSSLAGAGELFF. The CDR3 DNA reads TGTGCCAGCAGCTCGCTAGCGGGGGCCGGGGAGCTGTTTTTT.

V gene TRBV27 combines with J gene TRBJ2-7; D perhaps matches TRBD2 (6 bases). Germline V gene sequence: CDR1 MNHEY, CDR2 SMNVEV (reference sequence). This CDR3 spans 14 amino acids. V lost 3 bases, J lost 2 bases, and 11 bases lay in between. The CDR3 region is CASSLRRDAYEQYF. The CDR3, as DNA: TGTGCCAGCAGTTTGAGGCGGGACGCCTACGAGCAGTACTTC.

This chain connects TRBV13 to TRBJ2-5, with a possible D match to TRBD1 (6 bases). Trimming cost V 6 bases and J 7 bases, with 21 bases left between them. This CDR3 spans 15 amino acids. CDR1 and CDR2 from the germline V gene are PRHDT and FYEKMQ (reference sequence). The CDR3 nucleotides are TGTGCCAGCAGTCCCCTTGGGGGCGGCCGGGGGACCCAGTACTTC. Encoded protein: CASSPLGGGRGTQYF.

The chain recombines TRBV5-1 with TRBJ1-3; 7 bases line up with TRBD1. CDR1 SGHRS and CDR2 YFSETQ come from the germline V gene. The V gene end was trimmed by 4 bases and the J gene end by 0 bases; junction bases not matched to a gene: 13. CDR3 size: 18 residues. As DNA, the CDR3 is TGCGCCAGCAGCCCCGGGACAGCCCTACCTAACTCTGGAAACACCATATATTTT. Amino acids: CASSPGTALPNSGNTIYF.

The chain is built from TRBV15 and TRBJ1-2, with 7 positions matching TRBD1. Germline V lookup: CDR1 LNHNV, CDR2 YYDKDF (reference sequence). The CDR3 is 14 residues long. Trimming cost V 0 bases and J 2 bases; bases outside gene matches: 0. CDR3 protein: CATSREDRNYGYTF. The CDR3 DNA sequence: TGTGCCACCAGCAGAGAGGACAGGAACTATGGCTACACCTTC.

This chain joins TRBV10-2 and TRBJ1-1, with D maybe TRBD1 (6 bases). The ends were cut back, 7 bases at V and 1 base at J, with 7 bases in the middle. From germline, CDR1 is WSHSY and CDR2 SAAADI. The CDR3 consists of 12 residues. The DNA of the CDR3 is TGCGCCAGCACAGGGGCGAACACTGAAGCTTTCTTT. It is translated as CASTGANTEAFF.

The J gene is TRBJ2-1, the V gene TRBV9, with TRBD2 identical over 14 bases. J was trimmed by 4 bases and V by 3 bases; bases with no gene match: 9. The CDR3 runs to 18 residues. Germline V gene sequence: CDR1 SGDLS, CDR2 YYNGEE. The CDR3 region is CASSERLAGGPDYNEQFF. DNA for the CDR3: TGTGCCAGCAGCGAACGACTAGCGGGAGGGCCGGATTACAATGAGCAGTTCTTC.

V and J are TRBV10-2 and TRBJ1-5, with unresolved D. The CDR3 loop spans 16 amino acids. The V and J ends lost 0 bases and 2 bases respectively, with 11 bases between them. CDR1 and CDR2 (germline): WSHSY, SAAADI. The chain's CDR3 is CASSESRGEGNQPQHF. The CDR3 DNA is TGCGCCAGCAGTGAGTCCCGTGGGGAGGGCAATCAGCCCCAGCATTTT.